Detailed here is one T cell receptor (beta chain). What antigen it recognizes has not been identified. At one of its ends the junction is not consistent with the germline gene, which may arise from a read error. Read coverage stops 3 residues before the CDR3 terminus; the germline J gene supplies the remainder. Other nucleotide sequences from this sample produce the same CDR3. Based on the germline V gene, the CDR1 and CDR2 sequences are SGHTA and FQGNSA. The CDR3 runs 13 amino acids, cysteine and phenylalanine included. The DNA covers only part of the CDR3, 30 bases in frame from base 1. The sample belongs to a study of T cell clonality in common variable immunodeficiency (dated by TCRdb to about 2015). Most of the CVID patients and most of the healthy controls were of Caucasian heritage. From each donor, about 5 to 8 ml of heparinized peripheral whole blood was collected. Genomic DNA from adults with common variable immune deficiency (CVID) and from healthy adult controls was used to sequence TCRbeta CDR3 repertoires. A total of 22 healthy adult volunteers (about 12 female and 10 or so male; age range roughly 23 to 66 years, mean age around 35) were included in the control group. Diluted blood was density-centrifuged over Hypaque 1077 or Ficoll-Paque to isolate peripheral blood mononuclear cells. Genomic DNA was extracted from unsorted mononuclear cells by Qiagen column purification or by a centrifugation-based method.

Equivalent amounts of genomic DNA from CVID and control samples were used as sequencing input. For every sample, a 60 bp segment covering the rearranged TCRbeta CDR3 region was amplified and then sequenced. The immunoSEQ assay, a bias-corrected multiplex PCR with high-throughput sequencing, was employed for TCRbeta amplification. In the authors' own workflow: Every unique nucleotide sequence was considered a clone and was annotated with V, D and J genes, copy number and frequency. Sequences were labeled productive if in frame, and non-productive if out of frame or containing stop codons. Clonality was calculated from Shannon's entropy as previously described. Mean CDR3 Kyte-Doolittle hydropathy was derived from the predicted amino acid sequences of productive clones. Hierarchical clustering of scaled V gene usage was performed with the R hclust function using Manhattan distance and complete linkage. Sharing of clones by CDR3 amino acid sequence was evaluated through resampling of 12 repertoires per group over 100 rounds. Repertoires were searched for 70 published EBV-specific and 200 to 300 published CMV-specific TCRbeta sequences. After a couple of CVID samples that produced fewer than 10,000 sequences were dropped from the analysis, some 41 CVID repertoires remained. This immuneACCESS table, as held by TCRdb, lists in-frame sequences with V and J called but not all clones. Of the missing ones, under half trace to an unresolved V gene in checked studies; the others have no known cause. The V and J calls and clone size are taken from that table; D and trimming were inferred from the DNA. The sample records about 39,000 clones, none occurring a single time. The ten largest clones take up around 3% of the sample.

Paper-wide results and their limitations: Fewer deletions and N-nucleotide insertions were reportedly observed in CVID TCRbeta sequences, and highly modified clones with 13 or more V deletions were reportedly absent from CVID TCRbeta sequences. It was noted by the authors that sequencing of the repertoires of T cell subpopulations would be needed to clarify the cause of the increased clonality in CVID. Compared with healthy controls, CVID subjects showed increased TCRbeta clonality (t-test p = 0.018), a feature most characteristic of about a third of subjects. Even though DNA input was equal, the average per sample came to about 74,000 unique sequences for controls compared with roughly 30,000 for CVID samples. Correlations of repertoire features with clinical complications were constrained by heterogeneity among patients within the CVID cohort. Healthy controls shared more TCRbeta clones with each other than CVID subjects shared among themselves (p < 0.0001).

The sequenced sample consisted of peripheral blood mononuclear cells. The sequence is built from TRBV7-2 and TRBJ1-3; the D gene cannot be resolved reliably. The clonotype was recovered from a person between 18 and 75 years old in good health. CDR3 bases read: TGTGCCAGCAGCTTGGGCGGGTCCAACACG. It translates to CASSLGGSNT. The entire CDR3 protein reads CASSLGGSNTIYF. With the portions outside the CDR3 filled from the reference TRBV7-2 and TRBJ1-3 genes, the complete variable region becomes GAGVSQSPSNKVTEKGKDVELRCDPISGHTALYWYRQSLGQGLEFLIYFQGNSAPDKSGLPSDRFSAERTGGSVSTLTIQRTQQEDSAVYLCASSLGGSNTIYFGEGSWLTVV.